This note documents a single TCR beta chain sequence. No antigen is known for it. The sample belongs to a study of T cell responses to AZD1222 COVID-19 vaccine. Study-wide context: The analysis combined second doses at about 4 or about 12 weeks. Study-level findings and limits: Recipients of AZD1222 seropositive at baseline numbered only 5 to 7. Unmutated regions of variants are reportedly targeted by nearly half of spike-specific TCRs.

V was shortened by 0 bases and J by 1 base, with 9 bases between the two germline ends. The V gene's germline CDR1 is KGHDR and CDR2 SFDVKD. CDR3 length: 16 residues. Here immunoSEQ multiplex PCR was the method, and the copy in TCRdb shows in-frame clones only, minus some. The table lists 95,000 to 100,000 clones, 80% to 90% of them singletons. This chain joins TRBV24-1 and TRBJ1-5; D is ambiguous. The sequence was collected from an adult in good health. The material sequenced was peripheral blood, taken on day 0 of AZD1222 vaccination. DNA of the CDR3: TGTGCCACCAGTGATTTGACCAGCCCCAGCAATCAGCCCCAGCATTTT. Its translation is CATSDLTSPSNQPQHF.